This TCR beta chain derives from a study of T cells after yellow fever vaccination. This clonotype was seen repeatedly, ten times or more. Losses at the gene ends were 5 bases for V and 5 bases for J; bases not matched to a gene: 10. Germline V gives CDR1 LGHNA, CDR2 YNFKEQ. CDR3 length: 15 amino acids. MiXCR, run by TCRdb on the 5' RACE reads, gives a single entry per CDR3 protein. The table shows about 340,000 distinct CDR3 sequences, with approximately 4.2% occurring only once. The chain joins TRBV4-2 to TRBJ2-5; TRBD2 matches at 8 bases. This sequence originates from a young man who received the YFV17D yellow fever vaccine. Sequences were derived from PBMCs, sampled 5 days after the yellow fever booster vaccination. CDR3 coding DNA: TGTGCCAGCAGCGCCACGGGGGGGAGGTTTGAGACCCAGTACTTC. It is translated as CASSATGGRFETQYF.